These 5 T cell receptor beta chains were all obtained from the same sample, sequenced in a study of CD8 T cells in Susac syndrome. The authors reverse transcribed about 0.5 to 1 ug RNA with random hexamers. TCRdb processed the immunoSEQ multiplex PCR reads anew with MiXCR; each CDR3 protein has one entry. The sample shows about 180,000 distinct CDR3 sequences, roughly 95% of them seen only once. The sequenced sample was CD4+ T cells from PBMCs. The receptors stem from a human donor with Susac syndrome.

The rearrangement links TRBV5-4 to TRBJ1-1; no reliable D call. Germline CDR1 and CDR2: SGHNT and YYREEE (reference sequence). This CDR3 has 13 amino acids. Trimming shortened V by 4 bases and J by 1 base, and 8 bases separated the two germline ends. The CDR3 region is CASSGLANTEAFF. The CDR3 region has the DNA TGTGCCAGCAGCGGCCTAGCGAACACTGAAGCTTTCTTT.

This chain connects TRBV6-2 or TRBV6-3 to TRBJ2-5; TRBD2 aligns across 7 bases. This CDR3 contains 14 residues. V shed 4 bases, J shed 4 bases, and the junction held 6 bases outside the gene matches. Germline-derived CDR1 and CDR2 are MNHEY and SVGEGT. CDR3 DNA sequence: TGTGCCAGCAGTTCTGGGACTACTCCAGAGACCCAGTACTTC. Its translation: CASSSGTTPETQYF.

The chain links TRBV24-1 to TRBJ2-2; D could derive from TRBD1 or TRBD2 (5 bases each). The CDR3 has 15 residues. The V and J ends lost 1 base and 4 bases respectively, with 9 bases between them. Germline lookup yields CDR1 KGHDR and CDR2 SFDVKD. The CDR3 protein is CATSDFPGTTGELFF. CDR3 coding DNA: TGTGCCACCAGTGATTTCCCAGGGACCACCGGGGAGCTGTTTTTT.

V gene TRBV7-2 combines with J gene TRBJ2-7; D unresolved. Between the trimmed V and J ends, which lost 6 bases and 4 bases, there was a span of 7 bases. This CDR3 contains 11 residues. Germline assignment: CDR1 SGHTA and CDR2 FQGNSA. CDR3 coding DNA: TGTGCCAGCAGTACACTTTACGAGCAGTACTTC. Translated: CASSTLYEQYF.

This chain links TRBV5-1 with TRBJ2-4, with D uncertain. Germline V gene data show CDR1 as SGHRS and CDR2 as YFSETQ. The CDR3 covers 15 residues. Deletions cut 0 bases from V and 6 bases from J, with 13 bases between. CDR3 protein: CASSLAGEMRNIQYF. The CDR3 DNA is TGCGCCAGCAGCTTGGCGGGTGAAATGCGAAACATTCAGTACTTC.